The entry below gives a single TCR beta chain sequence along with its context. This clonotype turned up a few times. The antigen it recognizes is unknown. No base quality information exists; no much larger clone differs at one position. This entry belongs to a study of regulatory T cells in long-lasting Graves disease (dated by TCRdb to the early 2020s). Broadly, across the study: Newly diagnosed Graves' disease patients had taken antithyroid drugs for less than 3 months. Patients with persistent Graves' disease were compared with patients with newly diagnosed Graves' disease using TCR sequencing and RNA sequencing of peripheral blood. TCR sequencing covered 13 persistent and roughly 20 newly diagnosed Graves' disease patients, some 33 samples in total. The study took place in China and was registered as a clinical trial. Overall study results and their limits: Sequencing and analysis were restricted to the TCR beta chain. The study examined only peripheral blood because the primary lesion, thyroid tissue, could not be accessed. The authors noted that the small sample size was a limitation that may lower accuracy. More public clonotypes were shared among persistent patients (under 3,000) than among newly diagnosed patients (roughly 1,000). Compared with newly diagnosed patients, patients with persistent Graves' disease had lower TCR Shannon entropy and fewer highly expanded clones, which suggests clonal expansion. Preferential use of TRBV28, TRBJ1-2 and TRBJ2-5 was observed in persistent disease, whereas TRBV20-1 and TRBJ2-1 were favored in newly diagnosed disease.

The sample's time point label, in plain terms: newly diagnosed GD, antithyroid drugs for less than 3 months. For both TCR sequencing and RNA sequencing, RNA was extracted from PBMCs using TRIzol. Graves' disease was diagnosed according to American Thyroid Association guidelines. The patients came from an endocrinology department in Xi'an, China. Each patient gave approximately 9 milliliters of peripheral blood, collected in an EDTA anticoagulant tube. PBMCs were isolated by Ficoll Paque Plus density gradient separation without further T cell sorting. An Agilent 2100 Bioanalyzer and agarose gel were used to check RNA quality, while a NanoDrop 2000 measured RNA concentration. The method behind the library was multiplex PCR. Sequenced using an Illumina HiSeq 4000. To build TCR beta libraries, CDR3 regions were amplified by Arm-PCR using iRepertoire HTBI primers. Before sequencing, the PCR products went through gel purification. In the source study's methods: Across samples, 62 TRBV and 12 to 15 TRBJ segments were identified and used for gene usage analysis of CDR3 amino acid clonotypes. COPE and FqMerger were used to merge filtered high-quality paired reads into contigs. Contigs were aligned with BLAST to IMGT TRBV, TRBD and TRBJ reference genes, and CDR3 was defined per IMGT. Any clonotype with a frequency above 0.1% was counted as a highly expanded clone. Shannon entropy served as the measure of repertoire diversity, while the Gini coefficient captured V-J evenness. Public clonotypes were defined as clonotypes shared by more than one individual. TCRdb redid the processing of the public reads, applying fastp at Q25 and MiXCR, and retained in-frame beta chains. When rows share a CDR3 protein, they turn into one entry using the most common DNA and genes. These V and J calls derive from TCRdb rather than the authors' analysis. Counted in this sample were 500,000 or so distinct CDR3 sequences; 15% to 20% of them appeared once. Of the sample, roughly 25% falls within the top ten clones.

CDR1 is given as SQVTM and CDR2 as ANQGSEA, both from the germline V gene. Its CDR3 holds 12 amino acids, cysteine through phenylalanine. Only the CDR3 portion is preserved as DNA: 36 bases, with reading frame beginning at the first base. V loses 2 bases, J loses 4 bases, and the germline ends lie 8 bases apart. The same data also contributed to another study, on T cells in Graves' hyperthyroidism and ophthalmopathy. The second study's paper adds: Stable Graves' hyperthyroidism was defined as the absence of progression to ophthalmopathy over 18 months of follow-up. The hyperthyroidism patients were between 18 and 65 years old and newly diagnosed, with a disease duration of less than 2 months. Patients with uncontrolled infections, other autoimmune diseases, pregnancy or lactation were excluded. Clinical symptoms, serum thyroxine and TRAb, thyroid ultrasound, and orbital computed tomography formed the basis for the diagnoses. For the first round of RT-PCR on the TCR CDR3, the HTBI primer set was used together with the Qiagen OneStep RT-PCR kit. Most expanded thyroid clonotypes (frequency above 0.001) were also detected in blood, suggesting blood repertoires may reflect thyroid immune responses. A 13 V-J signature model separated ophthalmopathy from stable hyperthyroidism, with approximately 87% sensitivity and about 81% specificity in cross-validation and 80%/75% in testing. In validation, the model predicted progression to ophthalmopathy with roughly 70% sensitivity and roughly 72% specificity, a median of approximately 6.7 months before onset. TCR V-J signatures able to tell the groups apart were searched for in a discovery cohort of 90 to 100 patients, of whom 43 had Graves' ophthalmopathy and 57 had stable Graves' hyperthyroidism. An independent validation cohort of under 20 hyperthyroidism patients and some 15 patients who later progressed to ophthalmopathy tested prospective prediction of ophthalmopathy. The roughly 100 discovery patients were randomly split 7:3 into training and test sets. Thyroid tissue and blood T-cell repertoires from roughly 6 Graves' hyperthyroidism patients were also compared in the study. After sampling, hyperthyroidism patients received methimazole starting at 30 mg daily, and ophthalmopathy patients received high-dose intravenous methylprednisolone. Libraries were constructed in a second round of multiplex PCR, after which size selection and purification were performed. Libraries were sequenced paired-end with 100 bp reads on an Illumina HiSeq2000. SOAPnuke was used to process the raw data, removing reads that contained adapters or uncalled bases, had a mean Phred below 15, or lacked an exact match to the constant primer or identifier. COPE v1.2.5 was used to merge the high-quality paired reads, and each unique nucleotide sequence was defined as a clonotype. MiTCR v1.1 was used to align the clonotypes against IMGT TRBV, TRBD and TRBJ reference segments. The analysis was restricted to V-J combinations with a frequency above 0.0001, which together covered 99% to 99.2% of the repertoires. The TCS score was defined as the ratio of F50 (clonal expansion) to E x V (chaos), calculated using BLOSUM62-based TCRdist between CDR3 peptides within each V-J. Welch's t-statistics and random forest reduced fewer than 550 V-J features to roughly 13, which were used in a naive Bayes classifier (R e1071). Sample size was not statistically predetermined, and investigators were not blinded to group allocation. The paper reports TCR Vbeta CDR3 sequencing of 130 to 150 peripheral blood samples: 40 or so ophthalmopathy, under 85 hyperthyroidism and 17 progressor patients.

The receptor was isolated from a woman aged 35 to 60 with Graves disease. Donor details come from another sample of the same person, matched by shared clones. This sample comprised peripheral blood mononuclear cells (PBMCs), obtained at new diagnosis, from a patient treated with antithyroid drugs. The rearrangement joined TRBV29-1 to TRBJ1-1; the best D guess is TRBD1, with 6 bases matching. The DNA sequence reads TGCAGCGTTGAAACAGGGAGCACTGAAGCTTTCTTT. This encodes CSVETGSTEAFF.